The source of this T cell receptor (beta chain) is a study of shared T cell receptors in the human thymus. From germline, CDR1 is SGDLS and CDR2 YYNGEE. This CDR3 has 15 residues. J lost 2 bases, V lost 3 bases, and 5 bases had no gene match. Libraries were prepared by immunoSEQ multiplex PCR; TCRdb keeps only in-frame clonotypes and omits some of them. The sample lists about 380,000 clones, around 95% occurring once. The rearrangement links TRBV9 to TRBJ1-5; 7 nucleotides agree with TRBD1. Input material: thymocytes. This clonotype originated in a human donor. CDR3 DNA: TGTGCCAGCAGCGAGGGACAGCATCGCAATCAGCCCCAGCATTTT. As protein: CASSEGQHRNQPQHF.